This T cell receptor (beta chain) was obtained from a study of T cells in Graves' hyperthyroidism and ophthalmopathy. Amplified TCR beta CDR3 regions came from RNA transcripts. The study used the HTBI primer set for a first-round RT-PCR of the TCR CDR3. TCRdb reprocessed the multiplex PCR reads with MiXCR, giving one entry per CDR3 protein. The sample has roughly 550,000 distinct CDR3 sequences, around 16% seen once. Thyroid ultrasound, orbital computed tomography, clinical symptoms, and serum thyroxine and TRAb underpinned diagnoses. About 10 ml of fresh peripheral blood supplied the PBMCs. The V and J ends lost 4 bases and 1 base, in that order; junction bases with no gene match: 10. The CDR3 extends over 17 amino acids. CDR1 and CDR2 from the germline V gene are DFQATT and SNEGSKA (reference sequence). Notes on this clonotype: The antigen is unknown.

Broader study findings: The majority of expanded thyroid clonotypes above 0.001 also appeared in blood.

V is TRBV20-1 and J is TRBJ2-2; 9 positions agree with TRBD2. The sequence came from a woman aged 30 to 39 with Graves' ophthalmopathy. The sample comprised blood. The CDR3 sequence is CSATRLAAGRNTGELFF. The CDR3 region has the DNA TGCAGTGCTACAAGACTAGCGGCCGGCCGGAACACCGGGGAGCTGTTTTTT.